The subject of this entry is one T cell receptor (beta chain). A junction boundary mismatches the germline segment, possibly from a read error. CD45RO-negative cells were positively selected for CCR7, leaving out terminally differentiated effector memory CD45RA+ cells. These data originate in a study of shared clonotypes between healthy human individuals. Assay: immunoSEQ multiplex PCR; the TCRdb copy retains only in-frame clones and omits some. The repertoire holds some 580,000 clones, with more than 95% as singletons. Sequenced sample: naive CD8+ T cells sorted from blood. This clonotype was sampled from a man aged 30 to 45 in good health.

The CDR3 nucleotides read TGTGCTAGCAGCTTAACTAGCGGGTTTGGGGATGAGCAGTTCTTC. Translated, it gives CASSLTSGFGDEQFF. This chain uses TRBV7-7 with TRBJ2-1; 9 nucleotides line up with TRBD2. Germline CDR1 SSHAT, CDR2 FNYEAQ (reference sequence). This CDR3 region has 15 residues.